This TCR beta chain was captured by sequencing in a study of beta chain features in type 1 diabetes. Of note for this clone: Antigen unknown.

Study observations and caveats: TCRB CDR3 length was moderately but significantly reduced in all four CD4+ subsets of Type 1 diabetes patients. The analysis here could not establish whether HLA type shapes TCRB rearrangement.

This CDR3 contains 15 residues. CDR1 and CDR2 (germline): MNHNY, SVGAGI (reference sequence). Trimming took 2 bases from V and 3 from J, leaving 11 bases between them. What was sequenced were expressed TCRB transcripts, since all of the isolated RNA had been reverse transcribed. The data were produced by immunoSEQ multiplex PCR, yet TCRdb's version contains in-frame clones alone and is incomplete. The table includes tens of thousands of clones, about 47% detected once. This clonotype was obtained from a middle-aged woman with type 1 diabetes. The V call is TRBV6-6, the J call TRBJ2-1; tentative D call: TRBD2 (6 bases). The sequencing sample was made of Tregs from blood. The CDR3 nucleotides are TGTGCCAGCAGTTACGGAGGGGCTAGCTACAATGAGCAGTTCTTC. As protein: CASSYGGASYNEQFF.